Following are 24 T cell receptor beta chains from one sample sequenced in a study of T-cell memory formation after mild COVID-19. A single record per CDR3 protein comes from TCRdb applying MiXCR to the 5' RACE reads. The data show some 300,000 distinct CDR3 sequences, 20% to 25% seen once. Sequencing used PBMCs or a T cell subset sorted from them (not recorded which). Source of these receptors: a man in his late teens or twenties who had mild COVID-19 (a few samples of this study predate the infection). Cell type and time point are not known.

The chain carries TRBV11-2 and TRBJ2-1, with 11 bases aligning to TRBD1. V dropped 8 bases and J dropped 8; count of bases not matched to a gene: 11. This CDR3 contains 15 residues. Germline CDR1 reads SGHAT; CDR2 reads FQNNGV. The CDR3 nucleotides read TGTGCCAGCGCTATCCGGGACAGGGGGATCGATGAGCAGTTCTTC. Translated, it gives CASAIRDRGIDEQFF.

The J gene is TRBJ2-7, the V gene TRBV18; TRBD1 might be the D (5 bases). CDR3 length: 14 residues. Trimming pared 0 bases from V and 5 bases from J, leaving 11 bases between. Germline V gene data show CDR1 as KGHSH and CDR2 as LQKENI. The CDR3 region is CASSPPGRVHEQYF. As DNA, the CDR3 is TGTGCCAGCTCACCACCCGGCAGGGTCCACGAGCAGTACTTC. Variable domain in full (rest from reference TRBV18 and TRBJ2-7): NAGVMQNPRHLVRRRGQEARLRCSPMKGHSHVYWYRQLPEEGLKFMVYLQKENIIDESGMPKERFSAEFPKEGPSILRIQQVVRGDSAAYFCASSPPGRVHEQYFGPGTRLTVT.

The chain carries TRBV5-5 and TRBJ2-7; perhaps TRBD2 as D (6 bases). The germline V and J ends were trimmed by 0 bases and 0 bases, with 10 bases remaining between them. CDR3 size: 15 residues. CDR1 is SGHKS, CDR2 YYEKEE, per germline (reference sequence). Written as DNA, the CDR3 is TGTGCCAGCAGCTTGGAGGCGGGGACCTCCTACGAGCAGTACTTC. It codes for CASSLEAGTSYEQYF.

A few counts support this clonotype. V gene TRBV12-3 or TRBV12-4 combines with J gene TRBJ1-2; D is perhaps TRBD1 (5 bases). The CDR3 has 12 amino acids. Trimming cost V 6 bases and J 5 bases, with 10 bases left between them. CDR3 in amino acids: CASSTGAYGYTF. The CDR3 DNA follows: TGTGCCAGCAGCACAGGAGCTTATGGCTACACCTTC.

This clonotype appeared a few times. CDR3 nucleotide sequence: TGCGCCAGCAGCCGGGGACAGGGGGCTCGCACCGGGGAGCTGTTTTTT. Its protein product is CASSRGQGARTGELFF. This chain joins TRBV5-1 and TRBJ2-2; 12 positions match TRBD1. Looked up from germline, CDR1 is SGHRS and CDR2 is YFSETQ. V lost 4 bases, J lost 4 bases, and 5 bases stayed unmatched. This CDR3 spans 16 amino acids.

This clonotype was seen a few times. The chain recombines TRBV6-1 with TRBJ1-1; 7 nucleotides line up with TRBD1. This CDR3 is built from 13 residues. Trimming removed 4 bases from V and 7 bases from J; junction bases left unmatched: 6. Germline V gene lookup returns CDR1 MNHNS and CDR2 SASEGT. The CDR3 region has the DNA TGTGCCAGCAGTGCCAGCGACAGGGTTGAAGCTTTCTTT. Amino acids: CASSASDRVEAFF.

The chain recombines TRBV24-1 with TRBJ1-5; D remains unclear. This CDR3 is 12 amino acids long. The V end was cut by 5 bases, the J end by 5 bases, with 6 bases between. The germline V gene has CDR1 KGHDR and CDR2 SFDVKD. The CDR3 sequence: CATSGDDQPQHF. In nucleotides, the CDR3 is TGTGCCACCAGTGGTGACGATCAGCCCCAGCATTTT.

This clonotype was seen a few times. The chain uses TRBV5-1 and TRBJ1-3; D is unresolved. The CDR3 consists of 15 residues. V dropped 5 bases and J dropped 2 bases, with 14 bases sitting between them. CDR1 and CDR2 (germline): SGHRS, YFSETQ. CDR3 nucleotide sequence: TGCGCCAGCAGTCTTGGACCCTCTACTGGAAACACCATATATTTT. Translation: CASSLGPSTGNTIYF.

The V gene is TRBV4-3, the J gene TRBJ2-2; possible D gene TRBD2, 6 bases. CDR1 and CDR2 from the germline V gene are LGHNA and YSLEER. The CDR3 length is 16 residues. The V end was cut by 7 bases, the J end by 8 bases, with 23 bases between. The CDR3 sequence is CASNLGLAANGGELFF. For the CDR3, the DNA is TGCGCCAGCAACCTCGGGTTAGCGGCAAATGGGGGGGAGCTGTTTTTT.

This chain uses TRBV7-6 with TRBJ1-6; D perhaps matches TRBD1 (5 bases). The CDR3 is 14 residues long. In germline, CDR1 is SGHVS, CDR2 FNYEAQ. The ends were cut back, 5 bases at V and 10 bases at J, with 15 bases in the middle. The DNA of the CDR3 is TGTGCCAGCAGCCAGGAAGACAGAGGATCACCCCTCCACTTT. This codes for CASSQEDRGSPLHF.

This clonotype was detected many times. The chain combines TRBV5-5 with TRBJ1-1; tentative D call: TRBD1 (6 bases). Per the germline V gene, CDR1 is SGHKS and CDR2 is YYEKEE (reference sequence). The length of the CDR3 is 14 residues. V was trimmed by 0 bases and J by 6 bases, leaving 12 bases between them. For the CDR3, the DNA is TGTGCCAGCAGCTTGGTAGGGGGTTTCGCTGAAGCTTTCTTT. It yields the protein CASSLVGGFAEAFF.

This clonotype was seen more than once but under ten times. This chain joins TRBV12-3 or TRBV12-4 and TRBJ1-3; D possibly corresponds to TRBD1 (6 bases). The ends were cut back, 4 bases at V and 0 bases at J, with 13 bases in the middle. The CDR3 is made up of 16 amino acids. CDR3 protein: CASSSRGGHSGNTIYF. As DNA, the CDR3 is TGTGCCAGCAGTTCCCGCGGGGGACACTCTGGAAACACCATATATTTT.

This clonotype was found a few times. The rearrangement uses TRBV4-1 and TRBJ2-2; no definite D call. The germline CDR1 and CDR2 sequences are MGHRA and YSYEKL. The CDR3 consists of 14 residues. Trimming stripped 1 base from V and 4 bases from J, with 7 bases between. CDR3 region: CASSQGPATGELFF. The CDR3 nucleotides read TGCGCCAGCAGCCAAGGCCCAGCCACCGGGGAGCTGTTTTTT.

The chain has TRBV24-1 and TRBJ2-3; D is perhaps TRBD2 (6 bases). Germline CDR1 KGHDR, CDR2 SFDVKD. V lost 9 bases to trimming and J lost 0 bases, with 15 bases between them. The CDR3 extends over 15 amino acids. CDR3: CATSGEAASTDTQYF. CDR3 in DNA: TGTGCCACCTCGGGAGAAGCGGCTAGCACAGATACGCAGTATTTT.

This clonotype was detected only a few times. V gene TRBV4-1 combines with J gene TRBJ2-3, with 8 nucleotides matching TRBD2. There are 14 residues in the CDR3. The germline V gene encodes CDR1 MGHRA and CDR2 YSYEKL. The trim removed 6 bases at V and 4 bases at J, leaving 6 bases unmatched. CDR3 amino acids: CASRRGLAPDTQYF. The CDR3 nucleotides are TGCGCCAGCAGGCGAGGACTAGCCCCAGATACGCAGTATTTT.

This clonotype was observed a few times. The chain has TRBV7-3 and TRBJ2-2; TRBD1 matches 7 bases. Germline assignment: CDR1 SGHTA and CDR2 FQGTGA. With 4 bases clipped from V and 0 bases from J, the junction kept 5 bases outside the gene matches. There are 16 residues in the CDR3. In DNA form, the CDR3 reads TGTGCCAGCAGCTCTCCCGGGACAGCGAACACCGGGGAGCTGTTTTTT. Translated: CASSSPGTANTGELFF.

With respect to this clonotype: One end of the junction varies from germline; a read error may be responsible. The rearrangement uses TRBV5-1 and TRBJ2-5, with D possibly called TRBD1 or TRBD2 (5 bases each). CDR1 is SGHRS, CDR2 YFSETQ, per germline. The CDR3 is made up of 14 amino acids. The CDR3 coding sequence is TGCGCCAGCAGTTTGGGGGACCCCCAAGAGACCCAGTACTTC. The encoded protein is CASSLGDPQETQYF.

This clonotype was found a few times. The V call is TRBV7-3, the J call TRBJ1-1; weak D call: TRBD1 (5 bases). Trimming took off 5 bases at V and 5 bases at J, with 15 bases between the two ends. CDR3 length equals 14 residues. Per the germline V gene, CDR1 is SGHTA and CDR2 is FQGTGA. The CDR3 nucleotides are TGTGCCAGCAGCCCTTGGGGATCAGGGACTGAAGCTTTCTTT. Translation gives CASSPWGSGTEAFF. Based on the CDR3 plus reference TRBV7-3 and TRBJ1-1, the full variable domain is GAGVSQTPSNKVTEKGKYVELRCDPISGHTALYWYRQSLGQGPEFLIYFQGTGAADDSGLPNDRFFAVRPEGSVSTLKIQRTERGDSAVYLCASSPWGSGTEAFFGQGTRLTVV.

Here the CDR3 reads CASSLMGTYGYTF. The CDR3 DNA sequence: TGTGCCAGCAGTTTAATGGGAACCTATGGCTACACCTTC. The V gene is TRBV12-3 or TRBV12-4, the J gene TRBJ1-2; D gene ambiguous. Between the trimmed V and J ends, which lost 2 bases and 4 bases, there was a span of 8 bases. This CDR3 comprises 13 residues.

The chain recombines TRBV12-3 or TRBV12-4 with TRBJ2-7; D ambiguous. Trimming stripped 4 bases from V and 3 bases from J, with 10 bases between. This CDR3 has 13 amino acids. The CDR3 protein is CASSSVGFYEQYV. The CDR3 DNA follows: TGTGCCAGCAGTTCGGTGGGGTTCTACGAGCAGTACGTC.

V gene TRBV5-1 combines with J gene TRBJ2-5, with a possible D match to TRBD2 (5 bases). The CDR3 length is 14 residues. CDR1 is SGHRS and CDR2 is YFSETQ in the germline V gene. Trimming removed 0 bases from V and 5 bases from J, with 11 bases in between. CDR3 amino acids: CASSLALGLETQYF. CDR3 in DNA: TGCGCCAGCAGCTTGGCACTAGGTTTGGAGACCCAGTACTTC. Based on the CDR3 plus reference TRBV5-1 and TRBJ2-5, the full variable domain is KAGVTQTPRYLIKTRGQQVTLSCSPISGHRSVSWYQQTPGQGLQFLFEYFSETQRNKGNFPGRFSGRQFSNSRSEMNVSTLELGDSALYLCASSLALGLETQYFGPGTRLLVL.

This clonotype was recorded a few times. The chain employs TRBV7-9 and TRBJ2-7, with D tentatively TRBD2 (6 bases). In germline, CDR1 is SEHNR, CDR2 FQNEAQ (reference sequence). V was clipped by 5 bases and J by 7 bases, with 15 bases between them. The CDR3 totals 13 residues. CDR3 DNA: TGTGCCAGCAGCCCTAACGGACGGGGGGAGCAGTACTTC. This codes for CASSPNGRGEQYF.

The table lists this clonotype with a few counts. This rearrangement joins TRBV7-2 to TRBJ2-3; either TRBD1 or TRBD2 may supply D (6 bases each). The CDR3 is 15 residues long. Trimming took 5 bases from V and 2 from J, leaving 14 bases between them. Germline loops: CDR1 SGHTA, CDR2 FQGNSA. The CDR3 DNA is TGTGCCAGCAGCATCTTTCGGGGGCTCACAGATACGCAGTATTTT. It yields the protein CASSIFRGLTDTQYF. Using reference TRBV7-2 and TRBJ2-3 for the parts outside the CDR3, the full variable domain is GAGVSQSPSNKVTEKGKDVELRCDPISGHTALYWYRQSLGQGLEFLIYFQGNSAPDKSGLPSDRFSAERTGGSVSTLTIQRTQQEDSAVYLCASSIFRGLTDTQYFGPGTRLTVL.

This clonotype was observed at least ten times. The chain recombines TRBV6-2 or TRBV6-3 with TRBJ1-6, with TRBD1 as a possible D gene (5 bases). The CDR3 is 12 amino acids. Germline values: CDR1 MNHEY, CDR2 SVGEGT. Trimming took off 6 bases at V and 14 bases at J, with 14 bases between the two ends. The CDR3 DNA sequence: TGTGCCAGCAGCCATGCCAGGGCTACCCTCCACTTT. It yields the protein CASSHARATLHF.